Below, 13 T cell receptor beta chains from the same sample are listed, as sequenced in a study of shared clonotypes between healthy human individuals. Sequenced by immunoSEQ multiplex PCR; TCRdb stores in-frame clones only, minus some. The sample gives around 700,000 clones, 74% of which show up once; 1.5% to 2% is in the top ten. The source material was memory CD4+ T cells sorted from blood. The subset is: CD45RA-negative fraction. These receptors all come from a woman younger than 45 in good health.

V is TRBV19 and J is TRBJ2-2, with D possibly being TRBD2 (5 bases). Trimming took off 6 bases at V and 0 bases at J, with 11 bases between the two ends. The CDR3 length is 15 residues. Germline V gives CDR1 LNHDA, CDR2 SQIVND (reference sequence). The CDR3 loop reads CASSGISANTGELFF. DNA for the CDR3: TGTGCCAGTAGCGGGATAAGCGCGAACACCGGGGAGCTGTTTTTT. Complete variable domain (other parts from reference TRBV19 and TRBJ2-2): DGGITQSPKYLFRKEGQNVTLSCEQNLNHDAMYWYRQDPGQGLRLIYYSQIVNDFQKGDIAEGYSVSREKKESFPLTVTSAQKNPTAFYLCASSGISANTGELFFGEGSRLTVL.

The chain combines TRBV11-2 with TRBJ2-5, with 11 bases identical to TRBD2. J gave up 2 bases and V 5 bases, and 10 bases lay outside the gene matches. CDR1 SGHAT and CDR2 FQNNGV come from the germline V gene. The CDR3 is 17 amino acids. The CDR3 DNA sequence: TGTGCCAGCAGCCCCCTAATACGACTAGCGGGACAAGAGACCCAGTACTTC. Protein: CASSPLIRLAGQETQYF.

This clone was seen more than once but under ten times. The chain combines TRBV19 with TRBJ2-1; weak D call: TRBD2 (6 bases). This CDR3 spans 16 amino acids. V gave up 4 bases and J gave up 9 bases, with 22 bases separating them. Germline assignment: CDR1 LNHDA and CDR2 SQIVND (reference sequence). The CDR3 region is CASSSRDSSPSSEQFF. CDR3 sequence (DNA): TGTGCCAGTAGTAGTCGGGACTCTAGTCCTTCCAGTGAGCAGTTCTTC.

The chain couples TRBV6-4 to TRBJ2-3, with 8 bases fitting TRBD2. V shed 3 bases, J shed 0 bases, and the junction held 2 bases outside the gene matches. The germline V gene encodes CDR1 MRHNA and CDR2 SNTAGT. The CDR3 is 15 residues long. For the CDR3, the DNA is TGTGCCAGCAGTGAGGGCGGGAGGAGCACAGATACGCAGTATTTT. It is translated as CASSEGGRSTDTQYF.

The chain recombines TRBV19 with TRBJ2-6, with D maybe TRBD1 (5 bases). The V end lost 7 bases, the J end lost 0 bases, and 19 bases lay between the germline ends. Per the germline V gene, CDR1 is LNHDA and CDR2 is SQIVND (reference sequence). There are 18 residues in the CDR3. The CDR3 region has the DNA TGTGCCAGTACTCCTGGTGACAGCGATTACTCTGGGGCCAACGTCCTGACTTTC. Protein: CASTPGDSDYSGANVLTF.

This clone was counted once. The chain couples TRBV11-3 to TRBJ2-1; D is uncertain. The ends were cut back, 5 bases at V and 5 bases at J, with 10 bases in the middle. The CDR3 has 13 residues. CDR1 and CDR2 from the germline V gene are SGHNT and YENEEA. For the CDR3, the DNA is TGTGCCAGCAGCGTCTTGGTGAACAATGAGCAGTTCTTC. This translates into CASSVLVNNEQFF.

This chain joins TRBV7-6 and TRBJ1-1; TRBD1 is a possible D gene (6 bases). This CDR3 is 14 amino acids long. The germline V gene encodes CDR1 SGHVS and CDR2 FNYEAQ. V was pared by 1 base and J by 7 bases, with 13 bases between. CDR3 amino acids: CASSLVQGSNEAFF. CDR3 coding DNA: TGTGCCAGCAGCTTAGTACAGGGATCTAATGAAGCTTTCTTT.

V gene TRBV10-3 combines with J gene TRBJ1-2; D is uncertain. V lost 3 bases to trimming and J lost 6 bases, with 14 bases between them. The CDR3 runs to 14 residues. Germline-derived CDR1 and CDR2 are ENHRY and SYGVKD. CDR3 loop: CAISEGREGNGYTF. The CDR3 nucleotides are TGTGCCATCAGTGAAGGAAGGGAAGGAAATGGCTACACCTTC.

The gene calls are TRBV7-9 and TRBJ2-6; D not resolved. In germline, CDR1 is SEHNR, CDR2 FQNEAQ (reference sequence). With 4 bases removed from V and 1 base from J, the gap between germline ends came to 11 bases. The CDR3 spans 16 residues. The CDR3 nucleotides read TGTGCCAGCAGCTCCCGGACGGAATCTGGGGCCAACGTCCTGACTTTC. It encodes CASSSRTESGANVLTF.

This chain uses TRBV19 with TRBJ1-2, with D tentatively TRBD1 (5 bases). With 7 bases removed from V and 8 bases from J, the gap between germline ends came to 17 bases. Germline V gene lookup returns CDR1 LNHDA and CDR2 SQIVND (reference sequence). The length of the CDR3 is 13 residues. CDR3 region: CASTVGGVGGYTF. The CDR3 DNA follows: TGTGCCAGTACCGTCGGGGGTGTGGGCGGCTACACCTTC.

The chain combines TRBV20-1 with TRBJ2-7; D call uncertain. V was shortened by 6 bases and J by 4 bases, with 10 bases between the two germline ends. CDR1 and CDR2 (germline): DFQATT, SNEGSKA (reference sequence). This CDR3 has 11 residues. The CDR3 coding sequence is TGCAGTGCAGGTGGAAGGTACGAGCAGTACTTC. Translated: CSAGGRYEQYF.

The chain is built from TRBV10-3 and TRBJ2-7, with 8 bases matching TRBD2. V trimming: 3 bases; J trimming: 2 bases; junction bases outside the gene matches: 3. Per germline, CDR1 ENHRY and CDR2 SYGVKD. There are 14 residues in the CDR3. The CDR3, as DNA: TGTGCCATCAGTGACAGCGGGAGTACCTACGAGCAGTACTTC. Protein product: CAISDSGSTYEQYF.

CDR3 sequence: CASSLEMRGVYEQYF. CDR3 sequence (DNA): TGTGCCAGCAGCTTAGAGATGAGGGGTGTATACGAGCAGTACTTC. The gene calls are TRBV11-2 and TRBJ2-7, with D possibly called TRBD1 or TRBD2 (5 bases each). This CDR3 region has 15 residues. Germline V gives CDR1 SGHAT, CDR2 FQNNGV. Deletions cut 0 bases from V and 4 bases from J, with 13 bases between.